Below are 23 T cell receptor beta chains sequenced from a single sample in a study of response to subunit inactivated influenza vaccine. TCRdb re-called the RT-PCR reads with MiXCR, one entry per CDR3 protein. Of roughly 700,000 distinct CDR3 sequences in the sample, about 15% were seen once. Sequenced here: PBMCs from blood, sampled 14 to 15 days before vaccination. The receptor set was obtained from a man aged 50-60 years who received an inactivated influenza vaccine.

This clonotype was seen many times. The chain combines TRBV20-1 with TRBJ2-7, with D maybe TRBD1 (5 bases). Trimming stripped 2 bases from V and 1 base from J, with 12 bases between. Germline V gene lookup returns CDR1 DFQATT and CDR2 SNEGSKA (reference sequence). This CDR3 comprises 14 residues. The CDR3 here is CSARHYDSSYEQYF. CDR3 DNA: TGCAGTGCTAGACATTATGACAGTTCCTACGAGCAGTACTTC.

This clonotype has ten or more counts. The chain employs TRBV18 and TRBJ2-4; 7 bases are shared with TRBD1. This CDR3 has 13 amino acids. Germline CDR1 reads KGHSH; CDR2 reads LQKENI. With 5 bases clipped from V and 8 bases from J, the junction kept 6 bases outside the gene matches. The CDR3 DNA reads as TGTGCCAGCTCAGGAGAAGACAGGGACATTCAGTACTTC. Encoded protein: CASSGEDRDIQYF.

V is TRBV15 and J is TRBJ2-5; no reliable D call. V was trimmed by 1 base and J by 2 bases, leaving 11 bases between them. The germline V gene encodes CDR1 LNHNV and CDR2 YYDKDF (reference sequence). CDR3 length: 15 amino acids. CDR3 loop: CATSRGSWVQETQYF. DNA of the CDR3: TGTGCCACCAGCAGAGGATCCTGGGTGCAAGAGACCCAGTACTTC.

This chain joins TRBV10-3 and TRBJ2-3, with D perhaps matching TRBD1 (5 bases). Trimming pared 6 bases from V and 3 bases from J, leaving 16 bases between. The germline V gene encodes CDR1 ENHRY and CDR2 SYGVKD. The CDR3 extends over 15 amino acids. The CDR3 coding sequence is TGTGCCATCAGGGACACAACCGGTGGGACAGATACGCAGTATTTT. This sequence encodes CAIRDTTGGTDTQYF.

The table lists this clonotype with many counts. The CDR3 protein is CSARQVSDTQYF. The CDR3 DNA sequence: TGCAGCGCTAGACAGGTTTCGGATACGCAGTATTTT. The gene calls are TRBV29-1 and TRBJ2-3, with D maybe TRBD1 (6 bases). V was cut by 7 bases and J by 6 bases, with 14 bases left in between. Germline V CDR1 and CDR2: SQVTM, ANQGSEA. The CDR3 has 12 amino acids.

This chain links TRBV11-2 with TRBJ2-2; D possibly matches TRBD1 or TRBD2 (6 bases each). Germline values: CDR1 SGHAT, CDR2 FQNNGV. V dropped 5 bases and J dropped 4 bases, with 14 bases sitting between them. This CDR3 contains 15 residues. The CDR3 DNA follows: TGTGCCAGCAGCCCCGGGGGCCGAGGCACCGGGGAGCTGTTTTTT. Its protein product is CASSPGGRGTGELFF.

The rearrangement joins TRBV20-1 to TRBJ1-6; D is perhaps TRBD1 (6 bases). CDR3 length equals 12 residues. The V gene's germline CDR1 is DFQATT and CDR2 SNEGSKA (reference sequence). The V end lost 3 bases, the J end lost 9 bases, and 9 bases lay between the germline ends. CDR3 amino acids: CSARNRASPLHF. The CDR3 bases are TGCAGTGCTAGGAACAGGGCTTCACCCCTCCACTTT.

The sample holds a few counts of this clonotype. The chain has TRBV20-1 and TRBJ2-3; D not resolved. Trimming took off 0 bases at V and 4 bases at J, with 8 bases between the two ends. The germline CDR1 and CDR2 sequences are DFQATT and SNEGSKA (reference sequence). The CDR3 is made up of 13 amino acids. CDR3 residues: CSARDNYADTQYF. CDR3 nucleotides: TGCAGTGCTAGAGATAACTACGCAGATACGCAGTATTTT.

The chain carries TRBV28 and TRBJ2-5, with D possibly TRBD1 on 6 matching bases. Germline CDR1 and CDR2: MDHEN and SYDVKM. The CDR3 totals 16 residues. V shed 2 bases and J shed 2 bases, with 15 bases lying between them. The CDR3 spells CASSLGQLWSQETQYF. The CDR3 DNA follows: TGTGCCAGCAGTTTAGGACAGCTTTGGTCTCAAGAGACCCAGTACTTC.

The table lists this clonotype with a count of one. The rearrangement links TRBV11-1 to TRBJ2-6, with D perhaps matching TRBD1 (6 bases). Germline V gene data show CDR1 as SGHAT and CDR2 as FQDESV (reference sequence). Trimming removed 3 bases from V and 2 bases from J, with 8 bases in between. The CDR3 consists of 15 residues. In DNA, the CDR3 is TGTGCCAGCAGCTTCACAGGGCCTGGGGCCAACGTCCTGACTTTC. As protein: CASSFTGPGANVLTF.

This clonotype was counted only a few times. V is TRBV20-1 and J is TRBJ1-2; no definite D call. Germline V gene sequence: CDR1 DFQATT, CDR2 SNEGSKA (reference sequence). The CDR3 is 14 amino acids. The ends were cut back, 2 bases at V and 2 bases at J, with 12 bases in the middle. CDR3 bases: TGCAGTGCTAGAAAGGACGGCACCAACTATGGCTACACCTTC. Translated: CSARKDGTNYGYTF.

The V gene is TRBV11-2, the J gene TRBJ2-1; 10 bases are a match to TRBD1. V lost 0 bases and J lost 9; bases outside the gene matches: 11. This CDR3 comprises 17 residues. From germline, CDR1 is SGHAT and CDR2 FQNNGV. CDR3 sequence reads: CASSLDIGDRGHSEQFF. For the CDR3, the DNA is TGTGCCAGCAGCTTAGATATTGGAGACAGGGGGCACAGTGAGCAGTTCTTC.

CDR3 residues: CSVGPTQGNVRGYTF. CDR3 DNA: TGCAGCGTTGGGCCGACCCAGGGGAACGTTAGGGGCTACACCTTC. This rearrangement joins TRBV29-1 to TRBJ1-2, with a possible D match to TRBD1 (6 bases). V was pared by 4 bases and J by 8 bases, with 23 bases between. The CDR3 consists of 15 residues. CDR1 and CDR2 (germline): SQVTM, ANQGSEA.

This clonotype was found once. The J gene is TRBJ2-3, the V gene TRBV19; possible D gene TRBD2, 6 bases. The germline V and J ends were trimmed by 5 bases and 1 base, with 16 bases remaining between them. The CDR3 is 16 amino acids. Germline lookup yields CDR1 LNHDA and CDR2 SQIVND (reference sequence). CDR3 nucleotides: TGTGCCAGTAGTCCCAGGACTATCCGGGGCACAGATACGCAGTATTTT. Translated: CASSPRTIRGTDTQYF.

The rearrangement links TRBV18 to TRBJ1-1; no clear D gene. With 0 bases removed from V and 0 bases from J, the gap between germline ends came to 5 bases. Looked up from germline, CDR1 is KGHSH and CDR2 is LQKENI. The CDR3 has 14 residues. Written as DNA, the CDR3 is TGTGCCAGCTCACCACCATGGCTGAACACTGAAGCTTTCTTT. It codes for CASSPPWLNTEAFF.

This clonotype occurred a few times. The CDR3: CASSFGKTYEQYF. DNA for the CDR3: TGTGCCAGCAGTTTCGGGAAGACCTACGAGCAGTACTTC. The V call is TRBV28, the J call TRBJ2-7; D might be TRBD2 (5 bases). Per the germline V gene, CDR1 is MDHEN and CDR2 is SYDVKM. Trimming took 3 bases from V and 2 from J, leaving 8 bases between them. This CDR3 has 13 amino acids.

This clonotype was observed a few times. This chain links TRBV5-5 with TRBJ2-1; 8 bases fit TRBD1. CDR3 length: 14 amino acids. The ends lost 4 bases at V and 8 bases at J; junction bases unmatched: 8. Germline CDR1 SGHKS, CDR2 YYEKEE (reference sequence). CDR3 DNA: TGTGCCAGCAGCACGTTGGACAGGGACTATGAGCAGTTCTTC. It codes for CASSTLDRDYEQFF.

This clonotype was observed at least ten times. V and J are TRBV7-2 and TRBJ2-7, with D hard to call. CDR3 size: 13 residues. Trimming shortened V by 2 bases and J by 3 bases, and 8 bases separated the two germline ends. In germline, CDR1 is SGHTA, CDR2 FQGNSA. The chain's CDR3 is CASSLLRSYEQYF. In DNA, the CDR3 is TGTGCCAGCAGCTTATTGCGAAGCTACGAGCAGTACTTC.

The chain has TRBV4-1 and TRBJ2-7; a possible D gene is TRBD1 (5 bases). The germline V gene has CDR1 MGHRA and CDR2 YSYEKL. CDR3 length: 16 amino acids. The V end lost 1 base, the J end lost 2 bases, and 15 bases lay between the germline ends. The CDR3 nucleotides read TGCGCCAGCAGCCAAGTTTGGGGCCAAGGGACCTACGAGCAGTACTTC. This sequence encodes CASSQVWGQGTYEQYF.

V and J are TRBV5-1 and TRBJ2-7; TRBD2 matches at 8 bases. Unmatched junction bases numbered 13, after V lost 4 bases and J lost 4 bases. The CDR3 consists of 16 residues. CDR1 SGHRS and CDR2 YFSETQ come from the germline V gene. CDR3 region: CASSQRRGSGMYEQYF. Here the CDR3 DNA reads TGCGCCAGCAGCCAACGGCGGGGTAGCGGGATGTACGAGCAGTACTTC.

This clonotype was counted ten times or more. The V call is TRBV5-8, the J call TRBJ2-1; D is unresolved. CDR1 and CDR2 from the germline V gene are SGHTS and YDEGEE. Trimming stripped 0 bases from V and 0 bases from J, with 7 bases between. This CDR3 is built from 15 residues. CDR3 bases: TGTGCCAGCAGCTTGGGGTTGAGCTCCTACAATGAGCAGTTCTTC. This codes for CASSLGLSSYNEQFF.

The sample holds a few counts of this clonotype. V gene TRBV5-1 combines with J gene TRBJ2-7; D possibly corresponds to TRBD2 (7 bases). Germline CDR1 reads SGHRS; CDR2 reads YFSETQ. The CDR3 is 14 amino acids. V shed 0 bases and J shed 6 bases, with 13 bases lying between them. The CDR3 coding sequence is TGCGCCAGCAGCTTGGAGGGGGGGCCCCTCGAGCAGTACTTC. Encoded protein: CASSLEGGPLEQYF.

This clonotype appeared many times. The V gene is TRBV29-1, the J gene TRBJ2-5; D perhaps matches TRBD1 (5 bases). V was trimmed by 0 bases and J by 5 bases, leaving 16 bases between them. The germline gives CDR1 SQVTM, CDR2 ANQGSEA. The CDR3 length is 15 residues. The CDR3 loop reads CSVEEFFGARETQYF. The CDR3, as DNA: TGCAGCGTTGAAGAATTTTTTGGGGCCAGGGAGACCCAGTACTTC.